This T cell receptor beta chain was recovered during a study of T cell responses to AZD1222 COVID-19 vaccine. Study-wide results and caveats: Among the donors, most were white British and more were female, and clonal diversity was possibly underestimated. Elevations in Spike-specific TCR breadth and depth followed administration of two AZD1222 doses.

This table comes from immunoSEQ multiplex PCR, and its TCRdb copy is limited to in-frame clones, with some not included. The sample has some 190,000 clones; approximately 91% are singletons. Second doses at about 4 or about 12 weeks were pooled. V lost 5 bases to trimming and J lost 9 bases, with 17 bases between them. In germline, CDR1 is SGHTA, CDR2 FQGNSA. CDR3 length: 14 amino acids. A note on this clone: Its specificity is not known.

The receptor's source is an adult who received the AZD1222 COVID-19 vaccine. V gene TRBV7-2 combines with J gene TRBJ2-4, with a possible D match to TRBD1 (6 bases). Sequencing was performed on peripheral blood, taken 28 days after the second AZD1222 dose. CDR3 protein: CASSPGAATGIQYF. The CDR3 DNA follows: TGTGCCAGCAGCCCAGGGGCAGCTACTGGCATTCAGTACTTC.